These 10 T cell receptor beta chains share one sample of origin, sequenced in a study of graft-versus-host responses after intestinal transplantation. Some clones are missing from TCRdb's copy, which holds only in-frame ones; the method was immunoSEQ multiplex PCR. This sample has some 85,000 clones, with around nine tenths found just once. Antigens of these TCRs are unknown. Sequencing used unstimulated CD8+ T cells sorted from spleen or lymph node cells, obtained before transplant. The origin of the receptors is a human donor who was the organ donor for an intestinal transplant.

The table lists this clone with a count of one. This chain links TRBV4-2 with TRBJ1-1; D ambiguous. Germline loops: CDR1 LGHNA, CDR2 YNFKEQ. CDR3 length equals 13 residues. V lost 3 bases, J lost 2 bases, and 7 bases lay in between. CDR3 in amino acids: CASSQGDNTEAFF. CDR3 DNA sequence: TGTGCCAGCAGCCAGGGTGATAACACTGAAGCTTTCTTT.

The CDR3, as DNA: TGTGCCAGCACCGACCTAGCGGGGACGAAAAACATTCAGTACTTC. Amino acids: CASTDLAGTKNIQYF. The V and J genes are TRBV6-5 and TRBJ2-4, with 9 nucleotides matching TRBD2. The CDR3 contains 15 residues. Losses at the gene ends were 7 bases for V and 4 bases for J; bases not matched to a gene: 8. CDR1 is MNHEY, CDR2 SVGAGI, per germline.

The V call is TRBV6-1, the J call TRBJ2-1, with 9 bases lining up with TRBD2. The J segment lost 3 bases and the V segment lost 6 bases, leaving 6 bases of the junction unmatched. Germline V lookup: CDR1 MNHNS, CDR2 SASEGT. The CDR3 is 15 residues long. The CDR3 reads CASRGERGDYNEQFF. CDR3 coding DNA: TGTGCCAGCAGAGGTGAGCGGGGGGACTACAATGAGCAGTTCTTC.

The chain joins TRBV9 to TRBJ2-3, with 11 positions matching TRBD2. CDR1 is SGDLS, CDR2 YYNGEE, per germline. The CDR3 totals 14 residues. With V trimmed by 2 bases and J by 5 bases, 1 base remained unmatched. The CDR3 DNA is TGTGCCAGCAGCGTTCTAGCGGGGGGAGATACGCAGTATTTT. Its protein product is CASSVLAGGDTQYF.

The CDR3: CASSVSGQGYTEAFF. CDR3 sequence (DNA): TGTGCCAGCAGCGTAAGCGGACAGGGGTATACTGAAGCTTTCTTT. The rearrangement joins TRBV9 to TRBJ1-1, with 9 bases lining up with TRBD1. The V gene's germline CDR1 is SGDLS and CDR2 YYNGEE. The V segment lost 1 base and the J segment 5 bases; nucleotides outside the gene matches: 6. The CDR3 has 15 residues.

The chain links TRBV6-1 to TRBJ2-7; D could derive from TRBD1 or TRBD2 (5 bases each). The CDR3 sequence is 15 residues long. V was cut by 6 bases and J by 3 bases, with 18 bases left in between. CDR1 and CDR2 (germline): MNHNS, SASEGT. Here the CDR3 reads CASSLTGTAHYEQYF. In DNA form, the CDR3 reads TGTGCCAGCAGCCTAACCGGGACGGCACACTACGAGCAGTACTTC.

This clone has just a few counts. V gene TRBV28 combines with J gene TRBJ2-7, with D tentatively TRBD2 (5 bases). The V gene's germline CDR1 is MDHEN and CDR2 SYDVKM. The CDR3 contains 13 residues. Deletions cut 6 bases from V and 0 bases from J, with 9 bases between. The CDR3 DNA is TGTGCCAGCAGGGAGGATAGCTCCTACGAGCAGTACTTC. Protein product: CASREDSSYEQYF.

This chain links TRBV5-1 with TRBJ2-1; tentatively, D is TRBD2 (6 bases). The ends were cut back, 4 bases at V and 4 bases at J, with 24 bases in the middle. This CDR3 comprises 18 residues. Per the germline V gene, CDR1 is SGHRS and CDR2 is YFSETQ. CDR3 in DNA: TGCGCCAGCAGCCGATCGTTGGGGGGAAGGCTTCCTTACAATGAGCAGTTCTTC. Residues: CASSRSLGGRLPYNEQFF.

The chain joins TRBV5-5 to TRBJ1-1; 7 bases line up with TRBD1. The germline V gene has CDR1 SGHKS and CDR2 YYEKEE (reference sequence). The CDR3 runs 15 residues. V shed 0 bases, J shed 5 bases, and the junction held 7 bases outside the gene matches. Written as DNA, the CDR3 is TGTGCCAGCAGCTTGGGGACAGGCGTTAGAACTGAAGCTTTCTTT. As protein: CASSLGTGVRTEAFF.

The rearrangement uses TRBV6-5 and TRBJ2-5; 7 bases are shared with TRBD1. The V gene's germline CDR1 is MNHEY and CDR2 SVGAGI. V shed 6 bases, J shed 1 base, and the junction held 2 bases outside the gene matches. This CDR3 has 13 residues. DNA of the CDR3: TGTGCCAGCAGGAACAGGGGCCAAGAGACCCAGTACTTC. It is translated as CASRNRGQETQYF.